The 12 T cell receptor beta chains reported below all come from one sample, sequenced in a study of PD-1 blockade in mismatch repair-deficient tumors. The assay was immunoSEQ multiplex PCR, and TCRdb's table has in-frame clones only and misses some. The sample holds under 95,000 clones; 65% to 85% are singletons and the top ten take roughly 2.6%. Sequenced here: peripheral blood, sampled 12 weeks after starting pembrolizumab. These receptors were collected from an adult with mismatch repair-deficient cancer.

The CDR3: CASSFTGEGQPQHF. In DNA, the CDR3 is TGTGCCAGCAGTTTCACAGGGGAAGGTCAGCCCCAGCATTTT. This chain joins TRBV6-5 and TRBJ1-5, with 7 bases lining up with TRBD1. Germline V gives CDR1 MNHEY, CDR2 SVGAGI. This CDR3 contains 14 residues. V lost 4 bases, J lost 6 bases, and 6 bases stayed unmatched.

V gene TRBV5-1 combines with J gene TRBJ2-7; D not resolved. V was clipped by 0 bases and J by 5 bases, with 12 bases between them. The CDR3 covers 14 residues. The germline gives CDR1 SGHRS, CDR2 YFSETQ. The CDR3 DNA sequence: TGCGCCAGCAGCTTGGAGCGAGCCAACGACGAGCAGTACTTC. This sequence encodes CASSLERANDEQYF.

This clone was seen more than once but under ten times. The chain combines TRBV18 with TRBJ1-2; 7 nucleotides align to TRBD1. The CDR3 extends over 13 amino acids. After removal of 3 bases from V and 4 bases from J, the junction contained 2 bases not matched to a gene. Germline values: CDR1 KGHSH, CDR2 LQKENI. CDR3 protein: CASSPDRTYGYTF. The CDR3 DNA reads as TGTGCCAGCTCACCGGACAGGACCTATGGCTACACCTTC. Using reference TRBV18 and TRBJ1-2 for the parts outside the CDR3, the full variable domain is NAGVMQNPRHLVRRRGQEARLRCSPMKGHSHVYWYRQLPEEGLKFMVYLQKENIIDESGMPKERFSAEFPKEGPSILRIQQVVRGDSAAYFCASSPDRTYGYTFGSGTRLTVV.

The chain recombines TRBV11-3 with TRBJ2-2; D is possibly TRBD2 (6 bases). The ends were cut back, 3 bases at V and 0 bases at J, with 11 bases in the middle. The germline V gene has CDR1 SGHNT and CDR2 YENEEA. The CDR3 sequence is 16 residues long. CDR3 region: CASSFPPGANTGELFF. As DNA, the CDR3 is TGTGCCAGCAGCTTCCCCCCGGGGGCGAACACCGGGGAGCTGTTTTTT. The full variable domain, with the rest looked up from reference TRBV11-3 and TRBJ2-2, is EAGVVQSPRYKIIEKKQPVAFWCNPISGHNTLYWYLQNLGQGPELLIRYENEEAVDDSQLPKDRFSAERLKGVDSTLKIQPAELGDSAVYLCASSFPPGANTGELFFGEGSRLTVL.

This clone was counted once. The V gene is TRBV10-3, the J gene TRBJ1-1; D is undetermined. V shed 5 bases and J shed 4 bases, with 14 bases lying between them. CDR3 length: 14 amino acids. CDR1 is ENHRY and CDR2 is SYGVKD in the germline V gene. The CDR3 coding sequence is TGTGCCATCAGTAGACTATCCGGGAGCACTGAAGCTTTCTTT. Protein: CAISRLSGSTEAFF.

The chain links TRBV13 to TRBJ2-7; 9 bases align to TRBD1. Germline trimming cut 5 bases from V and 5 bases from J; bases unmatched to any gene: 7. The germline CDR1 and CDR2 sequences are PRHDT and FYEKMQ (reference sequence). This CDR3 is 14 amino acids long. CDR3 sequence reads: CASSPQQGAHEQYF. For the CDR3, the DNA is TGTGCCAGCAGCCCTCAACAGGGGGCCCACGAGCAGTACTTC.

This rearrangement joins TRBV15 to TRBJ2-3; 10 bases are shared with TRBD2. CDR1 is LNHNV, CDR2 YYDKDF, per germline (reference sequence). V lost 9 bases, J lost 2 bases, and 8 bases stayed unmatched. The CDR3 covers 15 residues. The CDR3 sequence is CATTRTSGHTDTQYF. Here the CDR3 DNA reads TGTGCCACTACCCGGACTAGCGGACACACAGATACGCAGTATTTT. Combining the CDR3 with reference TRBV15 and TRBJ2-3 gives the whole variable domain DAMVIQNPRYQVTQFGKPVTLSCSQTLNHNVMYWYQQKSSQAPKLLFHYYDKDFNNEADTPDNFQSRRPNTSFCFLDIRSPGLGDTAMYLCATTRTSGHTDTQYFGPGTRLTVL.

The chain joins TRBV7-9 to TRBJ2-7; 9 nucleotides match TRBD2. The CDR3 runs 15 residues. The trim removed 1 base at V and 4 bases at J, leaving 5 bases unmatched. CDR1 and CDR2 from the germline V gene are SEHNR and FQNEAQ (reference sequence). CDR3 bases: TGTGCCAGCAGCTTAGGTAGCGGGAGTACATACGAGCAGTACTTC. Encoded protein: CASSLGSGSTYEQYF. The entire variable domain, with the rest obtained from reference TRBV7-9 and TRBJ2-7, is as follows: DTGVSQNPRHKITKRGQNVTFRCDPISEHNRLYWYRQTLGQGPEFLTYFQNEAQLEKSRLLSDRFSAERPKGSFSTLEIQRTEQGDSAMYLCASSLGSGSTYEQYFGPGTRLTVT.

The J gene is TRBJ1-1, the V gene TRBV6-5; D gene uncertain. Germline V gives CDR1 MNHEY, CDR2 SVGAGI. CDR3 length equals 12 residues. Deletions cut 8 bases from V and 2 bases from J, with 9 bases between. In DNA form, the CDR3 reads TGTGCCAGCGGCTGGATCAACACTGAAGCTTTCTTT. Translated, it gives CASGWINTEAFF.

This clone is medium-sized (0.01 to 0.1%). The chain uses TRBV27 and TRBJ1-1; D is ambiguous. Germline CDR1 is MNHEY and CDR2 is SMNVEV (reference sequence). The CDR3 has 12 amino acids. The ends were cut back, 5 bases at V and 8 bases at J, with 12 bases in the middle. The chain's CDR3 is CASSPGGVEAFF. Here the CDR3 DNA reads TGTGCCAGCAGTCCAGGCGGGGTCGAAGCTTTCTTT.

The chain couples TRBV7-9 to TRBJ2-1; either TRBD1 or TRBD2 may fit D (7 bases each). The germline gives CDR1 SEHNR, CDR2 FQNEAQ (reference sequence). V was clipped by 3 bases and J by 4 bases, with 16 bases between them. The length of the CDR3 is 16 residues. The chain's CDR3 is CASSLSQGGTYNEQFF. CDR3 bases: TGTGCCAGCAGCTTGTCCCAGGGGGGGACATACAATGAGCAGTTCTTC.

V is TRBV6-1 and J is TRBJ2-2, with unresolved D. Trimming removed 2 bases at V and 7 bases at J, with 8 bases between. Germline assignment: CDR1 MNHNS and CDR2 SASEGT. The CDR3 spans 13 residues. The CDR3 here is CASSESMSGELFF. The CDR3 nucleotides are TGTGCCAGCAGTGAAAGTATGAGCGGGGAGCTGTTTTTT.